Below, one T cell receptor beta chain is given with its context. This sample was taken from a study of blood T cell repertoires in COVID-19. On the study more broadly: The cDNA or gDNA used as material had been derived from T cells, B-cell-depleted T cells, or PBMCs.

This CDR3 has 12 residues. Germline CDR1 and CDR2: SQVTM and ANQGSEA. V lost 7 bases, J lost 4 bases, and 13 bases lay in between. Authors' processing steps: Quantification of nucleated cells was approximated via reference gene primer amplification. Measured with immunoSEQ multiplex PCR; TCRdb has only the in-frame clones, and not every one. That table is the source of V, J and clone size, and D and trimming were worked out from the DNA. The sample comprises around 25,000 clones, 80% to 90% of which are singletons, and less than 30% rests with the top ten. This sequence was found in a human donor with active COVID-19. The donor label of this sample is uncertain. The gene calls are TRBV29-1 and TRBJ1-2; D is ambiguous. Sequenced sample: peripheral blood. CDR3 sequence (DNA): TGCAGCGCCGCGGAGGGTGCCTATGGCTACACCTTC. Translated: CSAAEGAYGYTF.